The clone carrying this T cell receptor (beta chain) appeared a few times. This sample is drawn from a study of patients and donors after allogeneic stem cell transplantation. TCRdb re-called the RT-PCR reads with MiXCR, one entry per CDR3 protein. The data contain about a million distinct CDR3 sequences, more than 15% of them seen just once; the ten biggest clones take up 6%. The CDR3 runs to 14 residues. The germline V and J ends were trimmed by 3 bases and 7 bases, with 13 bases remaining between them. Per the germline V gene, CDR1 is SGHTA and CDR2 is FQGNSA. Specimen: blood, either unsorted or a sorted T cell fraction (not recorded which). This clonotype was sampled from a human donor who was either an allogeneic HSCT recipient or a stem cell or donor lymphocyte infusion donor (not recorded which). It is not recorded whose cells these are; they may come from a transplant donor. V usage is TRBV7-2 and J usage is TRBJ2-1; D may correspond to TRBD1 or TRBD2 (5 bases each). The CDR3 sequence is CASSFSAGRNEQFF. The CDR3 region has the DNA TGTGCCAGCAGCTTTAGCGCAGGGCGGAATGAGCAGTTCTTC.